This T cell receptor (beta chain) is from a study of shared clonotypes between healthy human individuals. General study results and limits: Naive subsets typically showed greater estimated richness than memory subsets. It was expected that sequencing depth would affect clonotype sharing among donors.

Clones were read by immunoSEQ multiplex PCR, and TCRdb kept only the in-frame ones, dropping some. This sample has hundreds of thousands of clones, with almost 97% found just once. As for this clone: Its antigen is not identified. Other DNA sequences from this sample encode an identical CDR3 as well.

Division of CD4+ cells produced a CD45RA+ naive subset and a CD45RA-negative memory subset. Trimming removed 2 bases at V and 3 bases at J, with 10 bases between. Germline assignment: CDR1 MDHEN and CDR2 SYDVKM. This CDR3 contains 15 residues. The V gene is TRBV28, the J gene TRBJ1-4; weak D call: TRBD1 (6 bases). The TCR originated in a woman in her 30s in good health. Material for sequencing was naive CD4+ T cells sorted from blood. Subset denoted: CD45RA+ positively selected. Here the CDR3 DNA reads TGTGCCAGCAGTTTAGCAGGGGAGGCTAATGAAAAACTGTTTTTT. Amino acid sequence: CASSLAGEANEKLFF.